This TCR beta chain was identified in a study of blood T cells in healthy people across ages. Study-level points and caveats: There were more naive CD4+ cells and higher diversity in long-lived donors than in aged donors. Diversity of TCR beta correlated strongly with naive T cell percentage.

Ranging in age from about 6 to 95, the donors were healthy Caucasian individuals from Russia. Peripheral blood samples of around 9.8 milliliters were drawn from each donor. CDR1 is DFQATT, CDR2 SNEGSKA, per germline (reference sequence). The ends were cut back, 6 bases at V and 0 bases at J, with 13 bases in the middle. The CDR3 is 14 residues long. Note on this clonotype: Its antigen is still unknown.

PCR was performed a second time for about 6 to 12 cycles using a sample-barcoded 5' primer and a J-beta primer mix. Via MiXCR, TCRdb re-called the 5' RACE reads, giving one row per CDR3 protein. The sample lists fewer than 1.5 million distinct CDR3 sequences, 35% to 45% occurring once. The rearrangement joins TRBV20-1 to TRBJ2-3; D might be TRBD2 (6 bases). Sequencing was done on a sample of blood. The sequence derives from a woman aged 18-29 years in good health. The CDR3 spells CSATPGLSTDTQYF. In DNA form, the CDR3 reads TGCAGTGCCACACCGGGACTTAGCACAGATACGCAGTATTTT.